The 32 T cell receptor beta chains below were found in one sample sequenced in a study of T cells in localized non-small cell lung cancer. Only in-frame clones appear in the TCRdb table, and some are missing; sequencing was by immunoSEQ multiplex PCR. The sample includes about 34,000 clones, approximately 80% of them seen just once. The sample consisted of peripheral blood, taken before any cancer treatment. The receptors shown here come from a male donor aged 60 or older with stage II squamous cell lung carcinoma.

The CDR3: CASSFGAGETQYF. The DNA for the CDR3 is TGCGCCAGCAGCTTCGGCGCAGGGGAGACCCAGTACTTC. The V call is TRBV5-1, the J call TRBJ2-5; a possible D gene is TRBD1 (5 bases). Trimming took off 2 bases at V and 5 bases at J, with 10 bases between the two ends. The CDR3 is 13 residues long. Looked up from germline, CDR1 is SGHRS and CDR2 is YFSETQ.

The CDR3: CASSGQGALNEQFF. DNA of the CDR3: TGTGCCAGCAGTGGACAGGGGGCTCTGAATGAGCAGTTCTTC. J is TRBJ2-1 and V is TRBV2, with 10 bases lining up with TRBD1. This CDR3 region has 14 residues. Germline loops: CDR1 SNHLY, CDR2 FYNNEI. Germline trimming cut 4 bases from V and 7 bases from J; bases unmatched to any gene: 4.

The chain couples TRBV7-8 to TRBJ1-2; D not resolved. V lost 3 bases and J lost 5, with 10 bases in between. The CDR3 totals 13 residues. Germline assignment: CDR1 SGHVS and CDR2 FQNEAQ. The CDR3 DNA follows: TGTGCCAGCAGCTTGGGCACTCGATATGGCTACACCTTC. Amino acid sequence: CASSLGTRYGYTF.

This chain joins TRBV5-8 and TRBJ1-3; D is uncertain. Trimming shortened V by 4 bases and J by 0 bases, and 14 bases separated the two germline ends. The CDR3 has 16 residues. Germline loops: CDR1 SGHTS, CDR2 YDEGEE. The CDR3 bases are TGTGCCAGCAGCCCCCTCGGGGTCTCCTCTGGAAACACCATATATTTT. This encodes CASSPLGVSSGNTIYF.

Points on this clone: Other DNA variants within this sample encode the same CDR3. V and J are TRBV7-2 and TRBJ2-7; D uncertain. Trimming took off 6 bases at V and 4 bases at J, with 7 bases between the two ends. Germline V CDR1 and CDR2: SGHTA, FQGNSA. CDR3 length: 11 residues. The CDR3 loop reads CASSDRYEQYF. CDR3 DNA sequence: TGTGCCAGCAGTGATAGGTACGAGCAGTACTTC. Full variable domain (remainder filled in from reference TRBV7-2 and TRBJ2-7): GAGVSQSPSNKVTEKGKDVELRCDPISGHTALYWYRQSLGQGLEFLIYFQGNSAPDKSGLPSDRFSAERTGGSVSTLTIQRTQQEDSAVYLCASSDRYEQYFGPGTRLTVT.

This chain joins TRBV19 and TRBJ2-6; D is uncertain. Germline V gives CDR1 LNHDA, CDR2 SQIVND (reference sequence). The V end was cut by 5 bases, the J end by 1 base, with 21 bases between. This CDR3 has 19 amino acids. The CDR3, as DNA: TGTGCCAGTAGTTCTGGGTACGGGTACAAAGTGTCTGGGGCCAACGTCCTGACTTTC. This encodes CASSSGYGYKVSGANVLTF.

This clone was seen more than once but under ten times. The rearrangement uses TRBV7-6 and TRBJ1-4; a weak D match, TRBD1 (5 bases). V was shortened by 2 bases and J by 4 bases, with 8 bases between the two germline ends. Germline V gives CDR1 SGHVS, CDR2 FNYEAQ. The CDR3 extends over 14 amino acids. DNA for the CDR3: TGTGCCAGCAGCTTAAACAGGCTTAATGAAAAACTGTTTTTT. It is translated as CASSLNRLNEKLFF.

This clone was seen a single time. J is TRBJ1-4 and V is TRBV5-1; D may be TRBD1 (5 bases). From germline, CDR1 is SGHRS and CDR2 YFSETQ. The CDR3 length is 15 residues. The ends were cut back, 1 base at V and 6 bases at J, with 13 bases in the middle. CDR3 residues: CASSLSPRADEKLFF. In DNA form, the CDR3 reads TGCGCCAGCAGCTTGTCCCCCAGGGCGGATGAAAAACTGTTTTTT.

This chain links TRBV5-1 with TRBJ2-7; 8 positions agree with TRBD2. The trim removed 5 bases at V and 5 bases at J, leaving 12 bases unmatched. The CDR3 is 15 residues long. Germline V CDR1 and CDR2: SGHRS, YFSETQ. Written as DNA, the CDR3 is TGCGCCAGCAGGAGAGCCGGGACTAGTTCAGACGAGCAGTACTTC. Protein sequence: CASRRAGTSSDEQYF. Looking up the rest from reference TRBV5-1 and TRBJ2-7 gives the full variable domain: KAGVTQTPRYLIKTRGQQVTLSCSPISGHRSVSWYQQTPGQGLQFLFEYFSETQRNKGNFPGRFSGRQFSNSRSEMNVSTLELGDSALYLCASRRAGTSSDEQYFGPGTRLTVT.

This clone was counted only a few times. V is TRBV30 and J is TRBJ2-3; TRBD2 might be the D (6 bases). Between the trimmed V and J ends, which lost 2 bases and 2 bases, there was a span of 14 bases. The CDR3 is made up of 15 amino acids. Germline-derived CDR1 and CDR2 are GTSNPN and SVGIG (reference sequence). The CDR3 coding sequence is TGTGCCTGGAGTTCGAGGGACTCCTTCACAGATACGCAGTATTTT. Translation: CAWSSRDSFTDTQYF.

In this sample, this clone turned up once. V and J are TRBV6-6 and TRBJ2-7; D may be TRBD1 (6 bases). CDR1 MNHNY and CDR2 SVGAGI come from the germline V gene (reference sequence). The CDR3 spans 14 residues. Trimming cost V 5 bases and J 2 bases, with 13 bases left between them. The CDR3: CASSPHQGPYEQYF. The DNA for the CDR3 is TGTGCCAGCAGTCCACATCAGGGGCCCTACGAGCAGTACTTC.

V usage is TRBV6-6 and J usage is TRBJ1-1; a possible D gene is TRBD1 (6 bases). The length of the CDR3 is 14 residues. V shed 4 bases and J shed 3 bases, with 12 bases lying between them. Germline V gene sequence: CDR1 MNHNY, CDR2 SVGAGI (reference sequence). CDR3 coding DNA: TGTGCCAGCAGTTCAAAAGGGGGGCACACTGAAGCTTTCTTT. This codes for CASSSKGGHTEAFF.

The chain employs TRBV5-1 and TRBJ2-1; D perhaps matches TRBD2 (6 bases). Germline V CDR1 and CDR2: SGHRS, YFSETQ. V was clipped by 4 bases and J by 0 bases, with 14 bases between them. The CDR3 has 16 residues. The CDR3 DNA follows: TGCGCCAGCAGCGGGCAGGGACTGGGCTCCTACAATGAGCAGTTCTTC. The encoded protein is CASSGQGLGSYNEQFF.

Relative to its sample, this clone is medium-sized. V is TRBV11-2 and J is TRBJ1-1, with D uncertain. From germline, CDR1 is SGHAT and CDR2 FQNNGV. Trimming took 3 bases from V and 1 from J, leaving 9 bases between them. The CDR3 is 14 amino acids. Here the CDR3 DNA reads TGTGCCAGCAGCTTGGGGTGGGGGAACACTGAAGCTTTCTTT. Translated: CASSLGWGNTEAFF.

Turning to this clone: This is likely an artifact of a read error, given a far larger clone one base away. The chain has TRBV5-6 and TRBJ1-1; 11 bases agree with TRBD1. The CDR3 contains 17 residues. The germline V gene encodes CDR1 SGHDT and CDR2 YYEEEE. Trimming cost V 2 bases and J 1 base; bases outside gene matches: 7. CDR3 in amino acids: CASSLTGQGERNTEAFF. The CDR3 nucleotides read TGTGCCAGCAGCTTAACGGGACAGGGGGAAAGGAACACTGAAGCTTTCTTT.

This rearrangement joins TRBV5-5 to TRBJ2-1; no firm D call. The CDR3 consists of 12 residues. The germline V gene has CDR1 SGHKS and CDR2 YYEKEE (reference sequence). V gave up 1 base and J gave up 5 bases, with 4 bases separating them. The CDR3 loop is CASSLFDNEQFF. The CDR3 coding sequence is TGTGCCAGCAGCTTGTTTGACAATGAGCAGTTCTTC.

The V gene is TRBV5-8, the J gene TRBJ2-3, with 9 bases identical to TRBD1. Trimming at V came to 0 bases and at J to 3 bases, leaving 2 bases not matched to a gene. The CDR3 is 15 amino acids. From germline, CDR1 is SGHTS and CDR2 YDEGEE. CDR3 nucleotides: TGTGCCAGCAGCTTGGGGGGACAGGGAACAGATACGCAGTATTTT. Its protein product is CASSLGGQGTDTQYF.

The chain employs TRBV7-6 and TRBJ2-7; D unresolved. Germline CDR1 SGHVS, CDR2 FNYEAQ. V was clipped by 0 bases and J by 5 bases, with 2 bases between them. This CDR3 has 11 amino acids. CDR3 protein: CASSLADEQYF. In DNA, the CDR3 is TGTGCCAGCAGCTTAGCTGACGAGCAGTACTTC. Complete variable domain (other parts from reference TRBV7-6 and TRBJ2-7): GAGVSQSPRYKVTKRGQDVALRCDPISGHVSLYWYRQALGQGPEFLTYFNYEAQQDKSGLPNDRFSAERPEGSISTLTIQRTEQRDSAMYRCASSLADEQYFGPGTRLTVT.

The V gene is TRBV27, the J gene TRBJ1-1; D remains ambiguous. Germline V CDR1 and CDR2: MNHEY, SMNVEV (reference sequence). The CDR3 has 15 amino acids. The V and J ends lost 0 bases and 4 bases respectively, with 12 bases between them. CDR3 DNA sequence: TGTGCCAGCAGTTTATCATGGCAGGCGGGCACTGAAGCTTTCTTT. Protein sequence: CASSLSWQAGTEAFF.

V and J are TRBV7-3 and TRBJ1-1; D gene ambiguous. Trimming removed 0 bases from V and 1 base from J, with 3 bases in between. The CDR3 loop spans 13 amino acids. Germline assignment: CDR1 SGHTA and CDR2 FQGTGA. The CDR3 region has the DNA TGTGCCAGCAGCTTAACCAGGAACACTGAAGCTTTCTTT. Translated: CASSLTRNTEAFF.

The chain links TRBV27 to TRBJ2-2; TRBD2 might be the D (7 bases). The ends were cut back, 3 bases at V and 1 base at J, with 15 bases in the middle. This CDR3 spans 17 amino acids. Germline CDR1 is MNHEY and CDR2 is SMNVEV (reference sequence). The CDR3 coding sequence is TGTGCCAGCAGTTTCGTGGCGGGGGCTTGGAACACCGGGGAGCTGTTTTTT. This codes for CASSFVAGAWNTGELFF.

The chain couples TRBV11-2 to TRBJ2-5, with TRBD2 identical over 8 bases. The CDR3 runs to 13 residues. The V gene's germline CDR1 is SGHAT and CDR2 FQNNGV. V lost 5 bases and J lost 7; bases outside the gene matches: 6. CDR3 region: CASSPGRGGTQYF. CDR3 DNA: TGTGCCAGCAGCCCTGGACGGGGGGGGACCCAGTACTTC.

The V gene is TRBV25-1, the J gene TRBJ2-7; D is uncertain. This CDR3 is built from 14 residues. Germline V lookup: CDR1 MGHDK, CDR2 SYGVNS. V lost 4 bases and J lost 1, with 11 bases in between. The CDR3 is CASSVPPLSYEQYF. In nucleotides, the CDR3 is TGTGCCAGCAGTGTCCCCCCACTTTCCTACGAGCAGTACTTC.

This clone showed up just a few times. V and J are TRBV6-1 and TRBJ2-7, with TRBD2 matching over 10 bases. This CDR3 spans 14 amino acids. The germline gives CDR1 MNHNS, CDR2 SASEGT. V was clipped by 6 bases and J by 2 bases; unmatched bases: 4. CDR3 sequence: CASRGLAGAYEQYF. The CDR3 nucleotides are TGTGCCAGCAGGGGGCTAGCGGGGGCCTACGAGCAGTACTTC.

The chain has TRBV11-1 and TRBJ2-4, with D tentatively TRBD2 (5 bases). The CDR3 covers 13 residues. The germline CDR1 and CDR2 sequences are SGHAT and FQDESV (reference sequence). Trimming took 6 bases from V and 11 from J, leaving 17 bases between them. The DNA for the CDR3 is TGTGCCAGCAGTCTAGCCCGACGGGGTCTTCAGTACTTC. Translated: CASSLARRGLQYF.

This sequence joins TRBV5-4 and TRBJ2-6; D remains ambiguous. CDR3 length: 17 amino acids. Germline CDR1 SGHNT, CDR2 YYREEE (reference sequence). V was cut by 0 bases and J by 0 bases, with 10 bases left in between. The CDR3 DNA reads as TGTGCCAGCAGCTTGGATAGGGTCGGCTCTGGGGCCAACGTCCTGACTTTC. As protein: CASSLDRVGSGANVLTF.

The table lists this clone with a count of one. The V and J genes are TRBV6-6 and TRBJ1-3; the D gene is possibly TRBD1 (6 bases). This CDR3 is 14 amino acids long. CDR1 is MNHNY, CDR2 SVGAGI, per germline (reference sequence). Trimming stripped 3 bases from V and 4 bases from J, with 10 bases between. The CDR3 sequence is CASSYGGQGNTIYF. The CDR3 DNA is TGTGCCAGCAGTTATGGGGGGCAGGGAAACACCATATATTTT.

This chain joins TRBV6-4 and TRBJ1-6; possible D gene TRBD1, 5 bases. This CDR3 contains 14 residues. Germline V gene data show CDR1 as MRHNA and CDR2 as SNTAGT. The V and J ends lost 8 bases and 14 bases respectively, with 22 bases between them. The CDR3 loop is CASRLNLETEALHF. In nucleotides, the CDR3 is TGTGCCAGCCGCCTAAACCTCGAGACAGAAGCCCTCCACTTT.

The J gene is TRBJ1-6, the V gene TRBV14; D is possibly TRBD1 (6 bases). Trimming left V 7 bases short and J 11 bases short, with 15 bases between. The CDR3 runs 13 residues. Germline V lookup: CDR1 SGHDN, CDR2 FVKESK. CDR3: CASTPFQGTPLHF. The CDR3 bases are TGTGCCAGCACCCCTTTTCAGGGGACACCCCTCCACTTT.

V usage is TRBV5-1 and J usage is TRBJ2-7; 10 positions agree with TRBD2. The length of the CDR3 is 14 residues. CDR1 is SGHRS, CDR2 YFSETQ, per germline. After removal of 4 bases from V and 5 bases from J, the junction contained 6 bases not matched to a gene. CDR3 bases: TGCGCCAGCAGCCGACTAGCGGGTTGTCACGAGCAGTACTTC. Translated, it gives CASSRLAGCHEQYF.

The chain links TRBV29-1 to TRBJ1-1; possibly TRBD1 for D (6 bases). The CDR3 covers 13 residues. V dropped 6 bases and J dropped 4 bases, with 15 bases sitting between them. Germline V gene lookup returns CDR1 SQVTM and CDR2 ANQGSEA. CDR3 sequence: CSVRRTEGTEAFF. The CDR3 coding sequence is TGCAGCGTCCGTCGGACAGAGGGCACTGAAGCTTTCTTT.

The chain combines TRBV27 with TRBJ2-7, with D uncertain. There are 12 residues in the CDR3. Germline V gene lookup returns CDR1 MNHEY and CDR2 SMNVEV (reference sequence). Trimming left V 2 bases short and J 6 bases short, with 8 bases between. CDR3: CASSLPATEQYF. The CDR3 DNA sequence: TGTGCCAGCAGTTTACCCGCTACCGAGCAGTACTTC.